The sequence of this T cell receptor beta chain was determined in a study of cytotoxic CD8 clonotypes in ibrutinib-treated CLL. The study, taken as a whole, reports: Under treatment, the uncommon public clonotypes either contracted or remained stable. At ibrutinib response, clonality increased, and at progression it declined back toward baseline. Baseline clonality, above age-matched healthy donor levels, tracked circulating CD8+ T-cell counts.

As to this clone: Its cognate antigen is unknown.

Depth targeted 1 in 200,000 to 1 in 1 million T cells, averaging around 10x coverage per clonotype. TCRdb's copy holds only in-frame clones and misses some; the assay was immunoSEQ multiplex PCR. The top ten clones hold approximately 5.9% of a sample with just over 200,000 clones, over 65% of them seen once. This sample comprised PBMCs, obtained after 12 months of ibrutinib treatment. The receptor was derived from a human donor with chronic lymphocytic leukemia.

The CDR3 here is CASGRAPQGAWFNTEAFF. The CDR3 DNA reads as TGTGCTAGTGGTCGGGCACCACAGGGGGCATGGTTTAACACTGAAGCTTTCTTT. This chain uses TRBV12-5 with TRBJ1-1, with TRBD1 identical over 9 bases. Germline lookup yields CDR1 LGHNT and CDR2 FRNRAP. The V segment lost 5 bases and the J segment 2 bases; nucleotides outside the gene matches: 15. This CDR3 has 18 residues.